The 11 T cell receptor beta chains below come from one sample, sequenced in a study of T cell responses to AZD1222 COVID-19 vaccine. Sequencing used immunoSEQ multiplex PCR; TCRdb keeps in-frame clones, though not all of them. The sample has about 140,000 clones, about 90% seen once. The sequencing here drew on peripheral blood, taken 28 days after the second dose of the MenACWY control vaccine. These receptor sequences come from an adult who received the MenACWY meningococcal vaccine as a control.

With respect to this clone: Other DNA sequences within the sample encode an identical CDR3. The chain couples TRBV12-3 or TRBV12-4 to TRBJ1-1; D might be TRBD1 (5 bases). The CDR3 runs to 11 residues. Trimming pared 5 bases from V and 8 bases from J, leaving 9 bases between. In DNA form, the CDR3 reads TGTGCCAGCAGTCCCAGGACAGAAGCTTTCTTT. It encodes CASSPRTEAFF.

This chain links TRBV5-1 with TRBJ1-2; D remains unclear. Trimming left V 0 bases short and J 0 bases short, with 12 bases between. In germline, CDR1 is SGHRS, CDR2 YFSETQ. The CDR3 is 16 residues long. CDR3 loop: CASSLGVTRSNYGYTF. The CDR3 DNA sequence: TGCGCCAGCAGCTTGGGTGTCACCCGCTCTAACTATGGCTACACCTTC. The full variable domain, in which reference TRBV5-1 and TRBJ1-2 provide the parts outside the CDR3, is KAGVTQTPRYLIKTRGQQVTLSCSPISGHRSVSWYQQTPGQGLQFLFEYFSETQRNKGNFPGRFSGRQFSNSRSEMNVSTLELGDSALYLCASSLGVTRSNYGYTFGSGTRLTVV.

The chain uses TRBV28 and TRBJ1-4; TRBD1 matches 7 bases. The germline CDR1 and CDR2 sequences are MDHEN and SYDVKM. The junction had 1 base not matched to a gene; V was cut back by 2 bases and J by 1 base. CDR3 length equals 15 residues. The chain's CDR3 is CASSLQGVTNEKLFF. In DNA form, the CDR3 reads TGTGCCAGCAGTTTACAGGGGGTAACTAATGAAAAACTGTTTTTT.

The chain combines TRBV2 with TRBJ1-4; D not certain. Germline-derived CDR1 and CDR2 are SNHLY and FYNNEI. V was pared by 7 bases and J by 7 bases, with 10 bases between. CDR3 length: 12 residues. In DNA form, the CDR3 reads TGTGCCAGCACGGAGGTTCCTGAAAAACTGTTTTTT. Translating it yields CASTEVPEKLFF.

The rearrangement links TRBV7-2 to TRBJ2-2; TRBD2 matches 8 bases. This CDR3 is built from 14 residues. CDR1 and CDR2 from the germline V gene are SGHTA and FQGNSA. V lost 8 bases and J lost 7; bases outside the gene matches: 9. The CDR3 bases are TGTGCCAGCCGCGGCGGGGGGTCGGTCGGGGAGCTGTTTTTT. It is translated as CASRGGGSVGELFF.

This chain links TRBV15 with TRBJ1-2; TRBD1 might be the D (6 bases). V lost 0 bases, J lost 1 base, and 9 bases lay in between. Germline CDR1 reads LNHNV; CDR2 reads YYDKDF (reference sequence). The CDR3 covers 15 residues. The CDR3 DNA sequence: TGTGCCACCAGCAGAGATCCACAGGGTAACTATGGCTACACCTTC. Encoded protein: CATSRDPQGNYGYTF. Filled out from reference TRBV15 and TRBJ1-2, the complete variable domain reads DAMVIQNPRYQVTQFGKPVTLSCSQTLNHNVMYWYQQKSSQAPKLLFHYYDKDFNNEADTPDNFQSRRPNTSFCFLDIRSPGLGDTAMYLCATSRDPQGNYGYTFGSGTRLTVV.

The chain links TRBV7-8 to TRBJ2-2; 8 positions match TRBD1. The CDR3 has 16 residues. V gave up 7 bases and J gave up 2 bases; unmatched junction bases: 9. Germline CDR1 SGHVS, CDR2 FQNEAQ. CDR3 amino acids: CASTRPGQANTGELFF. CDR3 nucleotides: TGTGCCAGCACTCGACCGGGACAGGCTAACACCGGGGAGCTGTTTTTT. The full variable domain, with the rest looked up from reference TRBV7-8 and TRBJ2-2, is GAGVSQSPRYKVAKRGQDVALRCDPISGHVSLFWYQQALGQGPEFLTYFQNEAQLDKSGLPSDRFFAERPEGSVSTLKIQRTQQEDSAVYLCASTRPGQANTGELFFGEGSRLTVL.

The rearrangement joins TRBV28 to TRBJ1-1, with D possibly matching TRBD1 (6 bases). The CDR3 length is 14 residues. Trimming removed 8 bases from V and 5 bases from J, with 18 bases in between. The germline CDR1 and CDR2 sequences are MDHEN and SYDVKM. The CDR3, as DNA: TGTGCCAGCGGAATTGTAGGGGGAGGGACTGAAGCTTTCTTT. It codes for CASGIVGGGTEAFF.

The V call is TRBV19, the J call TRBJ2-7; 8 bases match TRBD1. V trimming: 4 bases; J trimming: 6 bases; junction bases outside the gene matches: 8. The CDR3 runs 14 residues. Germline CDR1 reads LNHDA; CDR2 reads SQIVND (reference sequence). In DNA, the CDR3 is TGTGCCAGTAGTACCGACAGGGGCGGCCGCGAGCAGTACTTC. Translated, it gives CASSTDRGGREQYF.

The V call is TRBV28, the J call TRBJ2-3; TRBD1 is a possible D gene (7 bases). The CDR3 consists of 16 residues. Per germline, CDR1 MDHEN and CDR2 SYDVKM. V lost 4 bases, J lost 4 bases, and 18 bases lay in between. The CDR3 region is CASSSPGGLDPDTQYF. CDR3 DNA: TGTGCCAGCAGTTCCCCAGGGGGACTCGACCCAGATACGCAGTATTTT.

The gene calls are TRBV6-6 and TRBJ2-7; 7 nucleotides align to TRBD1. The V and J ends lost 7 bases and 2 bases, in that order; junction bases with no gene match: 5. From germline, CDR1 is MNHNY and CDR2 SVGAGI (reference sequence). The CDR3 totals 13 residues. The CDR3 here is CASTRTGAYEQYF. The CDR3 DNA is TGTGCCAGCACCCGAACAGGGGCCTACGAGCAGTACTTC.